The 17 T cell receptor beta chains presented below share a single source sample, sequenced in a study of T cells expressing NK-cell markers. From its re-call of the 5' RACE reads, TCRdb lists each CDR3 protein once, without DNA. This table holds about 140,000 distinct CDR3 sequences. Sequencing was done on a sample of blood T cells: a sorted CD56 or NKG2C T cell subset, CD4+ or CD8+ T cells, or bulk PBMC T cells (not recorded which). All receptors come from a man aged 18 to 29 in good health.

CDR3 amino acids: CASSSRGEYTF. The chain couples TRBV7-6 to TRBJ1-2; TCRdb names TRBD1, which stays unverified in the absence of DNA. The CDR3 has 11 amino acids. Germline CDR1 SGHVS, CDR2 FNYEAQ. Combining the CDR3 with reference TRBV7-6 and TRBJ1-2 gives the whole variable domain GAGVSQSPRYKVTKRGQDVALRCDPISGHVSLYWYRQALGQGPEFLTYFNYEAQQDKSGLPNDRFSAERPEGSISTLTIQRTEQRDSAMYRCASSSRGEYTFGSGTRLTVV.

J is TRBJ2-7 and V is TRBV27; the TRBD2 assignment by TCRdb is unverifiable without DNA. The CDR3 is 15 residues long. From germline, CDR1 is MNHEY and CDR2 SMNVEV (reference sequence). CDR3 amino acids: CASSPLAGLNYEQYF.

V is TRBV4-3 and J is TRBJ2-4; without DNA, the TCRdb call of TRBD1 cannot be checked. This CDR3 contains 16 residues. Germline loops: CDR1 LGHNA, CDR2 YSLEER. The CDR3 sequence is CASSPPLAKAKNIQYF.

V gene TRBV12-3 or TRBV12-4 combines with J gene TRBJ1-5; checking the TCRdb D call of TRBD1 is not possible without DNA. The CDR3 loop spans 16 amino acids. The CDR3 sequence is CAAKDERAQGNQPQHF.

The chain carries TRBV5-5 and TRBJ2-3; TCRdb's D call of TRBD1 is untestable without DNA. CDR3 size: 18 residues. The V gene's germline CDR1 is SGHKS and CDR2 YYEKEE (reference sequence). Here the CDR3 reads CASRSMWPATGSTDTQYF.

The chain combines TRBV12-5 with TRBJ2-1; TCRdb proposes TRBD2, but this gene call is untestable without DNA. This CDR3 contains 17 residues. From germline, CDR1 is LGHNT and CDR2 FRNRAP. The CDR3 is CASGSFLSGSSYNEQFF.

This chain joins TRBV11-2 and TRBJ2-1; TCRdb outputs TRBD2, but without DNA this stays unchecked. The V gene's germline CDR1 is SGHAT and CDR2 FQNNGV. This CDR3 comprises 13 residues. CDR3 sequence: CASSSELAGGQFF.

The CDR3 is CASQPSAADWETQYF. The chain uses TRBV18 and TRBJ2-5. Germline V gives CDR1 KGHSH, CDR2 LQKENI. The CDR3 consists of 15 residues.

The chain carries TRBV24-1 and TRBJ2-1; without DNA, the TCRdb call of TRBD2 cannot be checked. The CDR3 runs to 14 residues. In germline, CDR1 is KGHDR, CDR2 SFDVKD. CDR3 protein: CATSDLAGVNEQFF.

The J gene is TRBJ2-1, the V gene TRBV4-1; TCRdb's assignment of TRBD2 cannot be checked, as there is no DNA. CDR1 and CDR2 from the germline V gene are MGHRA and YSYEKL. This CDR3 has 13 amino acids. CDR3 residues: CASSQSGGLALFF.

The gene calls are TRBV24-1 and TRBJ2-3. This CDR3 comprises 16 residues. Looked up from germline, CDR1 is KGHDR and CDR2 is SFDVKD. CDR3 sequence: CATSDIAASSTDTQYF.

The chain recombines TRBV5-5 with TRBJ2-2; TCRdb's D call, TRBD1, is unchecked because there is no DNA. There are 15 residues in the CDR3. Per the germline V gene, CDR1 is SGHKS and CDR2 is YYEKEE (reference sequence). CDR3 in amino acids: CASSLRSGWAGELFF.

The chain recombines TRBV7-9 with TRBJ2-7; the TCRdb D gene call, TRBD1, has no DNA to confirm it. The germline V gene encodes CDR1 SEHNR and CDR2 FQNEAQ (reference sequence). CDR3 size: 14 residues. CDR3 loop: CASSPGQGRNEQYF.

The V and J genes are TRBV7-6 and TRBJ2-7; TCRdb returns TRBD1, unconfirmable since there is no DNA. Germline CDR1 is SGHVS and CDR2 is FNYEAQ. The CDR3 is 18 residues long. CDR3: CASSPTTWGRDIPYEQYF.

The V and J genes are TRBV5-1 and TRBJ2-1; there is no DNA to check the TCRdb D call of TRBD1. This CDR3 comprises 18 residues. The germline CDR1 and CDR2 sequences are SGHRS and YFSETQ. CDR3 sequence reads: CASSLGFSGTEYYNEQFF.

This chain links TRBV5-1 with TRBJ2-1; the TRBD1 assignment by TCRdb is unverifiable without DNA. Germline V gene lookup returns CDR1 SGHRS and CDR2 YFSETQ. The CDR3 sequence is 16 residues long. This CDR3 reads CASRTEDTSSYNEQFF.

The chain employs TRBV4-3 and TRBJ2-6; TCRdb calls TRBD2, which cannot be checked without DNA. This CDR3 comprises 18 residues. Germline CDR1 LGHNA, CDR2 YSLEER. The CDR3 is CASSRGLAGDSGANVLTF.